One TCR beta chain is described in this entry. These data originate in a study of blood T cell repertoires in COVID-19. The overall study: T cells, B-cell-depleted T cells, or PBMCs provided the cDNA or gDNA that served as material.

J gave up 0 bases and V 4 bases, and 5 bases lay outside the gene matches. CDR3 length equals 16 residues. Germline V CDR1 and CDR2: SGHDN, FVKESK. The assay was immunoSEQ multiplex PCR, and TCRdb's table has in-frame clones only and misses some. Altogether about 55,000 clones are present, 88% being singletons, with the ten largest covering about 8.5%. Sequencing was done on a sample of peripheral blood. The chain carries TRBV14 and TRBJ2-7, with 11 bases lining up with TRBD2. This sequence originates from a man between 60 and 75 years old with active COVID-19. CDR3 sequence reads: CASSLGTSGSSYEQYF. The CDR3, as DNA: TGTGCCAGCAGCCTTGGGACTAGCGGTTCCTCCTACGAGCAGTACTTC.